These 10 T cell receptor beta chains originate from one sample sequenced in a study of PD-L1 blockade in urothelial cancer (dated by TCRdb to 2016 to 2017). Library preparation used the immunoSEQ multiplex PCR assay. TCRdb re-hosts the immuneACCESS table, in-frame sequences only. Its copies lack some clones; in the studies checked, an unresolved V gene accounts for under half of them, and the cause for the rest is not known. Recorded for this sample are about 81,000 clones; about 82% of them occurred a single time. The top ten constitute about 6.9% of the sample. The time point label for this specimen denotes: pretreatment peripheral blood. The sample in question was PBMCs, obtained around atezolizumab (anti-PD-L1) treatment. The receptor set was obtained from a man aged 40-49 years with urothelial cancer.

This rearrangement joins TRBV7-9 to TRBJ2-7; no clear D. V lost 3 bases, J lost 5 bases, and 5 bases lay in between. Germline loops: CDR1 SEHNR, CDR2 FQNEAQ (reference sequence). The CDR3 spans 11 residues. The CDR3 DNA reads as TGTGCCAGCAGCTTTATTAACGAGCAGTACTTC. This codes for CASSFINEQYF.

This rearrangement joins TRBV6-1 to TRBJ1-2; 9 bases match TRBD1. Germline trimming cut 3 bases from V and 6 bases from J; bases unmatched to any gene: 5. Germline CDR1 MNHNS, CDR2 SASEGT. The CDR3 is 14 amino acids. The CDR3 loop reads CASSDRTGADGYTF. CDR3 nucleotides: TGTGCCAGCAGTGACCGGACAGGGGCAGATGGCTACACCTTC.

The V gene is TRBV11-2, the J gene TRBJ1-3; 8 bases agree with TRBD1. Losses at the gene ends were 5 bases for V and 3 bases for J; bases not matched to a gene: 6. The CDR3 sequence is 15 residues long. Looked up from germline, CDR1 is SGHAT and CDR2 is FQNNGV. The CDR3 region has the DNA TGTGCCAGCAGCCCCCAGGGGGCGCTTGGAAACACCATATATTTT. This sequence encodes CASSPQGALGNTIYF.

This chain's CDR3 is CASSLLSQPQHF. The CDR3 nucleotides read TGTGCCAGCAGTTTACTAAGTCAGCCCCAGCATTTT. The V gene is TRBV28, the J gene TRBJ1-5, with D hard to call. CDR1 and CDR2 (germline): MDHEN, SYDVKM. The CDR3 totals 12 residues. V lost 2 bases and J lost 6, with 5 bases in between.

This clone has only a few counts. The V and J genes are TRBV4-1 and TRBJ2-7; 11 bases are a match to TRBD2. Germline lookup yields CDR1 MGHRA and CDR2 YSYEKL. J lost 4 bases, V lost 2 bases, and 4 bases had no gene match. This CDR3 is 15 amino acids long. The CDR3 here is CASSQPTSGKYEQYF. The CDR3 DNA reads TGCGCCAGCAGCCAACCGACTAGCGGGAAGTACGAGCAGTACTTC.

The CDR3 DNA reads as TGTGCCAGCAGCTTAGATGGCGGGGGGGACACTGAAGCTTTCTTT. Its translation: CASSLDGGGDTEAFF. The chain couples TRBV11-3 to TRBJ1-1; D is possibly TRBD1 (5 bases). Trimming left V 0 bases short and J 3 bases short, with 11 bases between. Germline V lookup: CDR1 SGHNT, CDR2 YENEEA. The CDR3 is 15 amino acids.

Only a few counts were recorded for this clone. This chain connects TRBV2 to TRBJ2-1; tentative D call: TRBD1 (5 bases). This CDR3 has 13 residues. V dropped 4 bases and J dropped 5 bases, with 9 bases sitting between them. Germline CDR1 is SNHLY and CDR2 is FYNNEI. CDR3: CASSVRTNNEQFF. The CDR3 bases are TGTGCCAGCAGTGTAAGGACAAACAATGAGCAGTTCTTC.

The chain combines TRBV29-1 with TRBJ1-1; D might be TRBD1 (6 bases). The V gene's germline CDR1 is SQVTM and CDR2 ANQGSEA. The CDR3 sequence is 14 residues long. The V and J ends lost 6 bases and 1 base respectively, with 15 bases between them. Here the CDR3 DNA reads TGCAGCGTGAAAACCGGGACATCGAACACTGAAGCTTTCTTT. As protein: CSVKTGTSNTEAFF.

This clone came up a few times. The rearrangement joins TRBV2 to TRBJ1-5, with 9 bases fitting TRBD1. V lost 8 bases, J lost 6 bases, and 8 bases stayed unmatched. This CDR3 is 14 amino acids long. Germline assignment: CDR1 SNHLY and CDR2 FYNNEI. In DNA, the CDR3 is TGTGCCAGCGGGACAGGGTTAGTGACTCAGCCCCAGCATTTT. Translation gives CASGTGLVTQPQHF.

V usage is TRBV27 and J usage is TRBJ2-1; 9 bases are a match to TRBD2. Germline trimming cut 5 bases from V and 2 bases from J; bases unmatched to any gene: 4. The CDR3 covers 15 residues. CDR1 and CDR2 from the germline V gene are MNHEY and SMNVEV (reference sequence). CDR3 protein: CASSVLAGPYNEQFF. Here the CDR3 DNA reads TGTGCCAGCAGTGTCCTAGCGGGACCCTACAATGAGCAGTTCTTC.